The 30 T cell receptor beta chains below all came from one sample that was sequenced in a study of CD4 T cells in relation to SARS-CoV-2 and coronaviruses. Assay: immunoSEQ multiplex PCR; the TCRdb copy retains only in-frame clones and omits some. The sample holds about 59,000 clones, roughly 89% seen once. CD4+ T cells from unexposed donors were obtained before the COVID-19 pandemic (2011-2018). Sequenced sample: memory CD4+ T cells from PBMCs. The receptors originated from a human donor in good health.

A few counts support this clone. CDR3 residues: CASSLNPDRQNTEAFF. The CDR3 DNA follows: TGCGCCAGCAGCCTTAACCCGGACAGACAAAACACTGAAGCTTTCTTT. The rearrangement joins TRBV5-1 to TRBJ1-1; possible D gene TRBD1, 6 bases. This CDR3 spans 16 amino acids. V was trimmed by 4 bases and J by 2 bases, leaving 18 bases between them. Germline V gene sequence: CDR1 SGHRS, CDR2 YFSETQ.

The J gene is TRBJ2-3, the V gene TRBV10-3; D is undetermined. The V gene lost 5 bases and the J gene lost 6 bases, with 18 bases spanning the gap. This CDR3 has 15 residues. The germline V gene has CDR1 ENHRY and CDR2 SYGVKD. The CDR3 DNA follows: TGTGCCATCAGTATGTTGTTAATGAGACTGGATACGCAGTATTTT. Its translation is CAISMLLMRLDTQYF.

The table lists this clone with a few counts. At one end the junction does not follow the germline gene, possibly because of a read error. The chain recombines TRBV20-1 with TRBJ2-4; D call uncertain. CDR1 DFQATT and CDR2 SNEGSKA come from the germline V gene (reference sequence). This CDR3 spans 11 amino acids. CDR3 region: CSARDQASTHF. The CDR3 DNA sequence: TGCAGTGCTAGAGATCAGGCGAGCACGCACTTC.

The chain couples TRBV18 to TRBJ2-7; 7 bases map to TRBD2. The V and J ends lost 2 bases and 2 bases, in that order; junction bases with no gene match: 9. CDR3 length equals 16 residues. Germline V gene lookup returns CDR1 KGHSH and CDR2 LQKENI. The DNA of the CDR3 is TGTGCCAGCTCACCAATGGGGTCGGGGGGTGCCTACGAGCAGTACTTC. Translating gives CASSPMGSGGAYEQYF.

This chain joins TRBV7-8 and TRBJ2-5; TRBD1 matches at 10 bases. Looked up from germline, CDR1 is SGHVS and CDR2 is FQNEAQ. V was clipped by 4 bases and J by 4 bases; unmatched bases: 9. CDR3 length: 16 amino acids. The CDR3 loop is CASSWGQGLRGETQYF. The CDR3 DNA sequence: TGTGCCAGCAGCTGGGGACAGGGGTTGAGGGGAGAGACCCAGTACTTC.

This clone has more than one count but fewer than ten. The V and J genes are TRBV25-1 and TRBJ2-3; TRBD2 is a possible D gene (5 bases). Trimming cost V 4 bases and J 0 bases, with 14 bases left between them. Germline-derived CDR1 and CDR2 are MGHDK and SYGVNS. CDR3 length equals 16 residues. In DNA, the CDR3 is TGTGCCAGCAGTGCCGTGCGGGTTCTAAGCACAGATACGCAGTATTTT. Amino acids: CASSAVRVLSTDTQYF.

CDR3 bases: TGTGCCAGCAGCCAGACCAGCCTTTCCTATGGCTACACCTTC. Amino acid sequence: CASSQTSLSYGYTF. The chain combines TRBV7-9 with TRBJ1-2; no clear D. The CDR3 runs to 14 residues. Germline V lookup: CDR1 SEHNR, CDR2 FQNEAQ (reference sequence). The V end was cut by 5 bases, the J end by 4 bases, with 14 bases between.

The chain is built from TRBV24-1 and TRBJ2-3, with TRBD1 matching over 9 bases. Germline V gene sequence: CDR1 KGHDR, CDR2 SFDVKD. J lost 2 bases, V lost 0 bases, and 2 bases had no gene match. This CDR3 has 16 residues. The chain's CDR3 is CATSDLGTGTTDTQYF. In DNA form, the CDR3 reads TGTGCCACCAGTGATTTGGGGACAGGGACCACAGATACGCAGTATTTT.

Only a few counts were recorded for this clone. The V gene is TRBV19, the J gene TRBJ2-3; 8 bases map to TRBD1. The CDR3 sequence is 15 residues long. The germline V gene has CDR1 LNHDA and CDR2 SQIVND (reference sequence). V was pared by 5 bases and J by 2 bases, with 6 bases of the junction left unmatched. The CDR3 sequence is CASSYPGGSTDTQYF. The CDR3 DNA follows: TGTGCCAGTAGTTACCCAGGGGGCTCCACAGATACGCAGTATTTT.

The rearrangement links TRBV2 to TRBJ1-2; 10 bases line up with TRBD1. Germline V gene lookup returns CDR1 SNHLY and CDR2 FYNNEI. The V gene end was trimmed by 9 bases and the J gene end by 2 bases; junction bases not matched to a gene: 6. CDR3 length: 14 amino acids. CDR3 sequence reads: CASKPDRGNYGYTF. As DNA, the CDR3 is TGTGCCAGTAAGCCGGACAGGGGGAACTATGGCTACACCTTC.

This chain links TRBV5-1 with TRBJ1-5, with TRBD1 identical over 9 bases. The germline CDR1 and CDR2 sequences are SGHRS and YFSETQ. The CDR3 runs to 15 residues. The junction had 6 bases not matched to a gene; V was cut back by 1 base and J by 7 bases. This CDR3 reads CASSLTGGLGQPQHF. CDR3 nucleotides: TGCGCCAGCAGCTTGACAGGGGGCCTAGGACAGCCCCAGCATTTT.

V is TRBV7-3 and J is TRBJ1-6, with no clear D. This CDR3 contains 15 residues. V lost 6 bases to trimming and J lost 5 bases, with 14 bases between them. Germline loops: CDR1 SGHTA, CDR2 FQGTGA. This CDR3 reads CASRLRATNNSPLHF. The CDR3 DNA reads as TGTGCCAGCAGACTGAGGGCGACCAATAATTCACCCCTCCACTTT.

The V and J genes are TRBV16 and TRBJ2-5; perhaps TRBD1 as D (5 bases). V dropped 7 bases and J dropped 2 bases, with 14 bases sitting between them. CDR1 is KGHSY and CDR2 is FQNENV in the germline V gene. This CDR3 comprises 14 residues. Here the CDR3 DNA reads TGTGCCAGCACGGATACAGGAACGCAAGAGACCCAGTACTTC. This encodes CASTDTGTQETQYF.

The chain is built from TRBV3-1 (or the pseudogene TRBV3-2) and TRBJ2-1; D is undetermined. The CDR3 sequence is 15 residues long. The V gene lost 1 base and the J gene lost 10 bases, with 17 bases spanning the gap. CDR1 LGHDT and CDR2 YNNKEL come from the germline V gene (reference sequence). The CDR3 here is CASSQGWAVPSEQFF. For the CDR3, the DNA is TGTGCCAGCAGCCAAGGGTGGGCTGTCCCTTCGGAGCAGTTCTTC.

The CDR3 reads CASSRDTRNTEAFF. The CDR3, as DNA: TGTGCCAGCAGCCGAGATACAAGGAACACTGAAGCTTTCTTT. This sequence joins TRBV7-9 and TRBJ1-1; D call uncertain. This CDR3 spans 14 amino acids. CDR1 is SEHNR and CDR2 is FQNEAQ in the germline V gene (reference sequence). V dropped 5 bases and J dropped 1 base, with 11 bases sitting between them.

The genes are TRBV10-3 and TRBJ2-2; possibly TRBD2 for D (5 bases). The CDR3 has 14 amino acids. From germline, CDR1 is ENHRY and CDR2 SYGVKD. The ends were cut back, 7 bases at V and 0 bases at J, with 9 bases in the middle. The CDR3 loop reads CAINPGTNTGELFF. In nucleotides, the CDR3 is TGTGCCATCAATCCCGGGACGAACACCGGGGAGCTGTTTTTT.

CDR3 residues: CASSLAGGNTEAFF. The CDR3 region has the DNA TGTGCCAGCAGCTTGGCCGGGGGGAACACTGAAGCTTTCTTT. V is TRBV5-5 and J is TRBJ1-1, with D tentatively TRBD1 (5 bases). Trimming stripped 0 bases from V and 1 base from J, with 7 bases between. The CDR3 runs to 14 residues. Per germline, CDR1 SGHKS and CDR2 YYEKEE (reference sequence). Drawing the rest from reference TRBV5-5 and TRBJ1-1, the complete variable domain is DAGVTQSPTHLIKTRGQQVTLRCSPISGHKSVSWYQQVLGQGPQFIFQYYEKEERGRGNFPDRFSARQFPNYSSELNVNALLLGDSALYLCASSLAGGNTEAFFGQGTRLTVV.

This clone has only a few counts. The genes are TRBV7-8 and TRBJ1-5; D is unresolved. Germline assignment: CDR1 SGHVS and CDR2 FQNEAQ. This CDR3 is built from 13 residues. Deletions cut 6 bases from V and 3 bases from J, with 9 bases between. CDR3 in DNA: TGTGCCAGCAGTAGGATTCTCAATCAGCCCCAGCATTTT. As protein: CASSRILNQPQHF.

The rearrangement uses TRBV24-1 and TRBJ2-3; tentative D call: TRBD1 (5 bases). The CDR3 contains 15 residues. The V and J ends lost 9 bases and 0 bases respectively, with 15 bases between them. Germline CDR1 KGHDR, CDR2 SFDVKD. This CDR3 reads CATRRGITSTDTQYF. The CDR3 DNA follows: TGTGCCACCCGTAGGGGCATAACTAGCACAGATACGCAGTATTTT.

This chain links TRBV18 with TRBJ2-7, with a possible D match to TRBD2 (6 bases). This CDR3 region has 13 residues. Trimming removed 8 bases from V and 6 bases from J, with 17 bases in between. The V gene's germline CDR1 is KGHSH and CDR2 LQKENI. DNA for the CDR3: TGTGCCAGCGCTCCCGGGACTTGGGGCGAGCAGTACTTC. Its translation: CASAPGTWGEQYF.

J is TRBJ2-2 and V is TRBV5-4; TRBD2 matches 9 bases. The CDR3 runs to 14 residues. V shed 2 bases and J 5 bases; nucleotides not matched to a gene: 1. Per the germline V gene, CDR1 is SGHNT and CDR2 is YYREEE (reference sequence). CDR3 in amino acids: CASSFSGRTGELFF. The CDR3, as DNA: TGTGCCAGCAGCTTTAGCGGGAGAACCGGGGAGCTGTTTTTT.

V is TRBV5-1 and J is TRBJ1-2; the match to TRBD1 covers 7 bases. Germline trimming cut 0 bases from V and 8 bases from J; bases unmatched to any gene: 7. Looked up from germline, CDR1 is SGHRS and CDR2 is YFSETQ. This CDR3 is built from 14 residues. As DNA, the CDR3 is TGCGCCAGCAGCTTGGAGGCAGGGGGTAAAGGCTACACCTTC. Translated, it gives CASSLEAGGKGYTF.

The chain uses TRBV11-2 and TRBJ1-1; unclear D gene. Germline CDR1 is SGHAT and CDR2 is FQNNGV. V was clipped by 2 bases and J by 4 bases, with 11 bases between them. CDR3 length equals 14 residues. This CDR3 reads CASSLSMGSTEAFF. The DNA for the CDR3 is TGTGCCAGCAGCTTATCTATGGGTAGCACTGAAGCTTTCTTT. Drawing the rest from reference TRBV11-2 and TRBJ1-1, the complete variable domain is EAGVAQSPRYKIIEKRQSVAFWCNPISGHATLYWYQQILGQGPKLLIQFQNNGVVDDSQLPKDRFSAERLKGVDSTLKIQPAKLEDSAVYLCASSLSMGSTEAFFGQGTRLTVV.

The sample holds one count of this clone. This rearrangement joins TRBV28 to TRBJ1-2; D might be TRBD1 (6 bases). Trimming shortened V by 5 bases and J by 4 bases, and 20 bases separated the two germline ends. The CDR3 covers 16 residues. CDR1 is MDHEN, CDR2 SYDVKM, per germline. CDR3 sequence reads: CASSPGTGPKSYGYTF. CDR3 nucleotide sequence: TGTGCCAGCAGTCCCGGTACAGGGCCTAAAAGCTATGGCTACACCTTC.

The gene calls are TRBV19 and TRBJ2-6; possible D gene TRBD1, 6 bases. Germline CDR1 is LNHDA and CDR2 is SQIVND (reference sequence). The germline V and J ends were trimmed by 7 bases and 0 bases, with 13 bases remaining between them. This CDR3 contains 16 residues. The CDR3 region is CASIPGVPSGANVLTF. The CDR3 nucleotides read TGTGCCAGTATCCCAGGGGTCCCCTCTGGGGCCAACGTCCTGACTTTC.

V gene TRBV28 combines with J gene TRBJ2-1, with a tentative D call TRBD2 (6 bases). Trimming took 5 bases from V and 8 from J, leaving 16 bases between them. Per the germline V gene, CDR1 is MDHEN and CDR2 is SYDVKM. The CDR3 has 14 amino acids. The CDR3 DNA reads TGTGCCAGCAGTCCTCAGACTAGTTTCCATGAGCAGTTCTTC. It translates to CASSPQTSFHEQFF.

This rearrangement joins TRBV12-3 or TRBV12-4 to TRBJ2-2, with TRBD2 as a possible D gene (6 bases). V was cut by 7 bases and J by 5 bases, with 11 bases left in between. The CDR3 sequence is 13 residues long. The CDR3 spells CASMWEATGELFF. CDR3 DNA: TGTGCCAGCATGTGGGAGGCAACCGGGGAGCTGTTTTTT.

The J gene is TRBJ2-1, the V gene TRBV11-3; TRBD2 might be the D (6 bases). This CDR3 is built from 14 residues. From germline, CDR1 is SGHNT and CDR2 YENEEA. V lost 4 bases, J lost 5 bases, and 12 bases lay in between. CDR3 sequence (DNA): TGTGCCAGCAGCTCAGGACTACCCCACAATGAGCAGTTCTTC. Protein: CASSSGLPHNEQFF. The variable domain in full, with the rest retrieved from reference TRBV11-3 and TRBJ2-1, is EAGVVQSPRYKIIEKKQPVAFWCNPISGHNTLYWYLQNLGQGPELLIRYENEEAVDDSQLPKDRFSAERLKGVDSTLKIQPAELGDSAVYLCASSSGLPHNEQFFGPGTRLTVL.

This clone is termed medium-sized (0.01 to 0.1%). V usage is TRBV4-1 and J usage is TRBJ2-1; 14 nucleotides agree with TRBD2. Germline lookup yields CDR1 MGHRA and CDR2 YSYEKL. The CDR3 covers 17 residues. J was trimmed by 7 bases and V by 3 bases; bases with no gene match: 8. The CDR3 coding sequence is TGCGCCAGCAGCCACTCTCCGGGACTAGCGGGAGCGAATGAGCAGTTCTTC. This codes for CASSHSPGLAGANEQFF.

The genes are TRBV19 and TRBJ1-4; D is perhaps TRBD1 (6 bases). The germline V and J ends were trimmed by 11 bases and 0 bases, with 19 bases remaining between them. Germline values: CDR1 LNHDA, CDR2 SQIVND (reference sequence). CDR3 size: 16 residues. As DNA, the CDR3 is TGTGCCGCCGCCTCGGGACACATATCAACTAATGAAAAACTGTTTTTT. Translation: CAAASGHISTNEKLFF.